A selection of T cell receptor beta chains follows, all from one sample in a study of regulatory T cells in long-lasting Graves disease. TCRdb re-analysed the multiplex PCR reads in MiXCR, keeping a single row per CDR3 protein. In the table there are about 620,000 distinct CDR3 sequences, roughly 15% of which are singletons. A further study also used this sample, focusing on T cells in Graves' hyperthyroidism and ophthalmopathy.

The sequences come from peripheral blood mononuclear cells (PBMCs), collected at new diagnosis, from a patient treated with antithyroid drugs. The receptors were sampled from a woman in her twenties or thirties with Graves disease. CDR3s include the opening cysteine and the closing phenylalanine or tryptophan. D genes are given only for firm matches. Size is omitted from some rows. Given values are once, few, many or a class for expanded clones.

>TRBV20-1|-|TRBJ2-7|-
TGCAGTGCTAGTCCAACACCCGGGACTCATACGCCCTACGAGCAGTACTTC
CSASPTPGTHTPYEQYF
>TRBV2|TRBD2|TRBJ2-3|many
TGTGCCAGCTGCCGACTAGCGGGAGGAACCGATACGCAGTATTTT
CASCRLAGGTDTQYF
>TRBV6-1|-|TRBJ1-1|many
TGTGCCAGCAGTGAAGTATCTACGGTGAACACTGAAGCTTTCTTT
CASSEVSTVNTEAFF
>TRBV20-1|-|TRBJ2-1|many
TGCAGTGCTTCCCGGGACGCCGGGTACAATGAGCAGTTCTTC
CSASRDAGYNEQFF
>TRBV6-2/TRBV6-3|TRBD1|TRBJ2-1|few
TGTGCCGGCACCGACCTCGACAGGGGACGTGTGGGTGAGCAGTTCTTC
CAGTDLDRGRVGEQFF
>TRBV2|-|TRBJ2-3|few
TGTGCCAGCAGGGATAGCGGACCTAGCACAGATACGCAGTATTTT
CASRDSGPSTDTQYF
>TRBV20-1|TRBD2|TRBJ2-1|-
TGCAGTGGGGGACTAGCGAGAGATTGGAGCTACAATGAGCAGTTCTTC
CSGGLARDWSYNEQFF
>TRBV12-3/TRBV12-4|-|TRBJ2-7|-
TGTGCCAGCAGTGAACAGGGTTTCGAGCAGTACTTC
CASSEQGFEQYF
>TRBV6-1|-|TRBJ2-5|many
TGTGCCAGCAGTCCGGGGGAATTAGAGACCCAGTACTTC
CASSPGELETQYF
>TRBV6-1|TRBD1|TRBJ2-5|-
TGTGCCAGCATGGGACAGGGAAAGACCCAGTACTTC
CASMGQGKTQYF
>TRBV9|-|TRBJ1-2|-
TGTGCCAGCAGCGATAGCGGGTTCTATGGCTACACCTTC
CASSDSGFYGYTF
>TRBV11-2|-|TRBJ1-5|many
TGTGCCAGCAGCTTCCAGGGGAGCAATCAGCCCCAGCATTTT
CASSFQGSNQPQHF
>TRBV6-5|-|TRBJ1-1|many
TGTGCCAGCAGTTACTCAATCGGGAGGAGCACTGAAGCTTTCTTT
CASSYSIGRSTEAFF
>TRBV28|TRBD1|TRBJ1-3|many
TGTGCCAGCAGTCCGCGGGACAGGGCCGGAAACACCATATATTTT
CASSPRDRAGNTIYF
>TRBV12-3/TRBV12-4|TRBD2|TRBJ2-1|many
TGTGCCAGCAGACGCAGCAGCGGGAGTACAGATGAGCAGTTCTTC
CASRRSSGSTDEQFF
>TRBV6-2/TRBV6-3|TRBD1|TRBJ2-3|few
TGTGCCAGCAGTGATGGTCACAGGGGGGATACGCAGTATTTT
CASSDGHRGDTQYF
>TRBV28|-|TRBJ1-1|many
TGTGCCAGCAGTTTCTTCGGGGGGGCCTTGAACACTGAAGCTTTCTTT
CASSFFGGALNTEAFF
>TRBV18|-|TRBJ1-3|-
TGTGCCAGCTCACCCGCCGGGATGTTCCAAAACACCATATATTTT
CASSPAGMFQNTIYF
>TRBV2|TRBD2|TRBJ2-1|many
TGTGCCAGCAGTGAAAACCTAGGGACTAGCGGGGGCAATGAGCAGTTCTTC
CASSENLGTSGGNEQFF
>TRBV6-2/TRBV6-3|-|TRBJ2-7|-
TGTGCCAGCAATACATACGAGCAGTACTTC
CASNTYEQYF
>TRBV28|-|TRBJ1-6|many
TGTGCCAGCCTTGCGGGACAAGCCGGTTCACCCCTCCACTTT
CASLAGQAGSPLHF
>TRBV12-3/TRBV12-4|-|TRBJ1-2|many
TGTGCCAGCAGTTTAGAATTACAGGCACCCTATGGCGGCTACACCTTC
CASSLELQAPYGGYTF
>TRBV11-2|-|TRBJ1-3|-
TGTGCCACCGACAGTCTCTCTGGAAACACCATATATTTT
CATDSLSGNTIYF
>TRBV2|TRBD1|TRBJ1-1|many
TGTGCCGAGACAGGGATGGCCACTGAAGCTTTCTTT
CAETGMATEAFF
>TRBV19|TRBD2|TRBJ2-3|-
TGTGCCAGTAGTTGGGCTAGCGGGAGGAGTGTTCGAGATACGCAGTATTTT
CASSWASGRSVRDTQYF
>TRBV20-1|-|TRBJ2-6|-
TGCAGTGCTAGTAATGGGGCCAACGTCCTGACTTTC
CSASNGANVLTF
>TRBV20-1|TRBD1|TRBJ1-2|few
TGCACTATCGGACAGGACGCGCCTAACTATGGCTACACCTTC
CTIGQDAPNYGYTF
>TRBV7-9|-|TRBJ1-6|many
TGTGCCAGCAGCTTATTCGGGCAGCTGAATTCACCCCTCCACTTT
CASSLFGQLNSPLHF
>TRBV28|-|TRBJ1-6|many
TGTGCCAGCAGTTCCCTCGAGAATTCACCCCTCCACTTT
CASSSLENSPLHF
>TRBV3-1|TRBD2|TRBJ2-5|-
TGTGCCAGCAGCCAAGTGGGACTAGCGGGAGAAGAGACCCAGTACTTC
CASSQVGLAGEETQYF
>TRBV7-9|-|TRBJ1-2|-
TGTGCCAGCAGCTTAACGGCAGGGAGCTATGGCTACACCTTC
CASSLTAGSYGYTF
>TRBV18|-|TRBJ2-5|many
TGTGCCAGCTCACCACCTAACCGCCCCCAAGAGACCCAGTACTTC
CASSPPNRPQETQYF
>TRBV7-2|-|TRBJ2-7|-
TGTGCCAGCAGCCAAGCTTTCGGATCCCCCTACGAGCAGTACTTC
CASSQAFGSPYEQYF
>TRBV19|-|TRBJ1-1|few
TGTGCCAGTAGTATCCCCACAGGAAACACTGAAGCTTTCTTT
CASSIPTGNTEAFF
>TRBV6-2/TRBV6-3|-|TRBJ2-1|many
TGTGCCAGCAGTTACAACGGTGGGGATGAGCAGTTCTTC
CASSYNGGDEQFF
>TRBV9|TRBD2|TRBJ2-1|-
TGTGCCAGCAGCATGACTAGCGGGAGCAATGAGCAGTTCTTC
CASSMTSGSNEQFF
>TRBV30|-|TRBJ1-5|-
TGTGCCTGGAGCCCAGACAACGGGCAGCCCCAGCATTTT
CAWSPDNGQPQHF
>TRBV20-1|-|TRBJ1-3|many
TGCAGTGCTACGCTCGGTTCTGGAAACACCATATATTTT
CSATLGSGNTIYF
>TRBV4-2|-|TRBJ2-1|few
TGTGCCAGCAGCCAAGATCCGGGTGGGGAGCAGTTCTTC
CASSQDPGGEQFF
>TRBV30|-|TRBJ1-2|-
TGTGCCTGGACCCTTCAGGGCCCCCCTCACGGCTACACCTTC
CAWTLQGPPHGYTF
>TRBV5-1|-|TRBJ2-1|few
TGCGCCAGCAGCTTGGGGGGGGGGCGTCTGAGTGGTGAGCAGTTCTTC
CASSLGGGRLSGEQFF
>TRBV18|-|TRBJ1-2|-
TGTGCCAGCTCACCACCGTCGACAGAAGGCTACACCTTC
CASSPPSTEGYTF
>TRBV11-2|TRBD2|TRBJ2-1|many
TGTGCCAGCAGCTTAGATCTGAGCACTAGCGGGAGGAGAGGTGAGCAGTTCTTC
CASSLDLSTSGRRGEQFF
>TRBV7-3|-|TRBJ2-1|-
TGTGCCAGCAGCTGGGTGGGCTCCGCCCATGAGCAGTTCTTC
CASSWVGSAHEQFF
>TRBV9|-|TRBJ2-1|few
TGTGCCAGCAGCGTAGGGTCGGACCTTCGTAATGAGCAGTTCTTC
CASSVGSDLRNEQFF
>TRBV28|-|TRBJ2-1|many
TGTGCCAGCAGCCGCAATGACTTGCGTGCCCCGTTGGTCTTC
CASSRNDLRAPLVF
>TRBV2|-|TRBJ1-1|-
TGTGCCAGCACCAGAAACGGGCCCAAAGCTTTCTTT
CASTRNGPKAFF
>TRBV6-5|TRBD1|TRBJ1-5|many
TGTGCCAGCAGTTATGGGGTTGGGACAGGGGGCAATCAGCCCCAGCATTTT
CASSYGVGTGGNQPQHF
>TRBV6-2/TRBV6-3|-|TRBJ1-2|many
TGTGCCAGCAGTTACGACAGTTCCTACGGCTACACCTTC
CASSYDSSYGYTF
>TRBV7-2|-|TRBJ2-1|many
TGTGCCAGCAGCTTATTCGTGGGAGACAAGCGTGAGCAGTTCTTC
CASSLFVGDKREQFF